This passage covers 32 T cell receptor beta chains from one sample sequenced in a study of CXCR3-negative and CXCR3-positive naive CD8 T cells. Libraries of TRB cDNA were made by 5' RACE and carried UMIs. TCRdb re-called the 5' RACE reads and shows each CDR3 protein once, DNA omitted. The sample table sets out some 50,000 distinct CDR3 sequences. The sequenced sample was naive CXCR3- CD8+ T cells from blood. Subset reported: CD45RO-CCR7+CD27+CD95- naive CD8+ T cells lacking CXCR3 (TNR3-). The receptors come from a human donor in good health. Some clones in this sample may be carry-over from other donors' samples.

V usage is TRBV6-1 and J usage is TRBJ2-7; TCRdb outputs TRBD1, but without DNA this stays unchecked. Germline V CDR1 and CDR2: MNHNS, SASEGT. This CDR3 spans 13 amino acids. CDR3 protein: CASGAVSPYEQYF.

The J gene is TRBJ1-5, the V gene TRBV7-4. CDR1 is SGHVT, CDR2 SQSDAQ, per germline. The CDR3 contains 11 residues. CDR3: CASSLNQPQHF.

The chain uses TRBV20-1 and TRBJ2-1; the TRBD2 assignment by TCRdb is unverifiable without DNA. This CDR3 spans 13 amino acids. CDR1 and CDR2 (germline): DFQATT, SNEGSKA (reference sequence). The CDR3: CSARGANYNEQFF.

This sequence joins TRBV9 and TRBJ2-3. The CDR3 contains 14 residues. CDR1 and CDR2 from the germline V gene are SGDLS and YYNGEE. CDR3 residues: CASSVETKTDTQYF.

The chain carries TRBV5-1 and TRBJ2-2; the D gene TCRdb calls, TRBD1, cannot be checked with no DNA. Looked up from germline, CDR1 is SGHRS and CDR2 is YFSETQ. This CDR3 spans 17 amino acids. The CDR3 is CASSSEQGILSTGELFF.

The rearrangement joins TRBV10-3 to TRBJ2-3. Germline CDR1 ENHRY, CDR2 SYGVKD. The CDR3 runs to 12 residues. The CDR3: CAISESLDTQYF.

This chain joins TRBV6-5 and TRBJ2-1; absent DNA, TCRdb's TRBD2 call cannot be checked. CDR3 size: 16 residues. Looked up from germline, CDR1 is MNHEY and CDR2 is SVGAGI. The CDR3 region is CASSYSVAGGLGEQFF.

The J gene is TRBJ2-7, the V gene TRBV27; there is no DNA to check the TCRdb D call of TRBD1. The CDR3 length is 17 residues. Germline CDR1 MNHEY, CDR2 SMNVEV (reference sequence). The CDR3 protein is CASSPLLQGRISYEQYF.

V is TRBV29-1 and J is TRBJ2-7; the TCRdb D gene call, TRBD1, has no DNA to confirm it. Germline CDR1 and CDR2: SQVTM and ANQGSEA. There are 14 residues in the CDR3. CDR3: CSVAGTGISYEQYF.

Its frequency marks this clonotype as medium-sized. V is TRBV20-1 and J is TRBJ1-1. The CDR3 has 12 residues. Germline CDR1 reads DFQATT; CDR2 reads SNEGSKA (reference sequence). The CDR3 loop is CSASRDYTEAFF.

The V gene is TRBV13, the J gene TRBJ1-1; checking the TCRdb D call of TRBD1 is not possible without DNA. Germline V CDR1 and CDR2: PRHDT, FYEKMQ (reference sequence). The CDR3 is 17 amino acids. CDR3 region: CASSTPGTGGNGAEAFF.

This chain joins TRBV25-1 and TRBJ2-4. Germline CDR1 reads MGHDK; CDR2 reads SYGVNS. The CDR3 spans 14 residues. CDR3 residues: CASRGVESKNIQYF.

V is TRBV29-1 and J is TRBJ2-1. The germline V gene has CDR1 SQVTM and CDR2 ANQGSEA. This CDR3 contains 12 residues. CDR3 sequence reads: CSVVEVYNEQFF.

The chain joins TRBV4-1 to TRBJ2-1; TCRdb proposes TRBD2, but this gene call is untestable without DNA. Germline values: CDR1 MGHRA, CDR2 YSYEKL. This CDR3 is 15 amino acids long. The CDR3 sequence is CASSLTSGGPAEQFF.

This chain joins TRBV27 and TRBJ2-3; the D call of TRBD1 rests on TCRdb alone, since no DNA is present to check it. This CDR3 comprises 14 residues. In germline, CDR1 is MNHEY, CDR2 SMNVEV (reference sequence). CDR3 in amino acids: CASSTAHSTDTQYF.

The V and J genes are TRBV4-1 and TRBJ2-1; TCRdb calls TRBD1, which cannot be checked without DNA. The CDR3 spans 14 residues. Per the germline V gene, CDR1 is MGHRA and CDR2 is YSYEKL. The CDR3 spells CASSHRRGENEQFF.

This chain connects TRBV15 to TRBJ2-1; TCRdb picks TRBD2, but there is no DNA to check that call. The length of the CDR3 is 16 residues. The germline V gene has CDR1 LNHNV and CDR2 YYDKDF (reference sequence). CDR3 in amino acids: CATSKYRDELYNEQFF.

The CDR3 loop reads CASSQHREGGSPLHF. This chain links TRBV4-3 with TRBJ1-6; TCRdb's assignment of TRBD1 cannot be checked, as there is no DNA. The CDR3 extends over 15 amino acids. Germline lookup yields CDR1 LGHNA and CDR2 YSLEER.

The CDR3 region is CSVVIGYSYEQYF. The chain is built from TRBV29-1 and TRBJ2-7. The CDR3 covers 13 residues. CDR1 is SQVTM and CDR2 is ANQGSEA in the germline V gene.

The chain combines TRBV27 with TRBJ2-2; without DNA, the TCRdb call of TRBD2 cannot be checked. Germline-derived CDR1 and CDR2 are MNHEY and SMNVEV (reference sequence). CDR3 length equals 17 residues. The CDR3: CASSTPSGGAWVGELFF.

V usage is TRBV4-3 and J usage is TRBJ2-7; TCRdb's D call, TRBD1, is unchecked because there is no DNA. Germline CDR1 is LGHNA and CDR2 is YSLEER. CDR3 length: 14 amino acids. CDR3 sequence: CASSQERGTYEQYF.

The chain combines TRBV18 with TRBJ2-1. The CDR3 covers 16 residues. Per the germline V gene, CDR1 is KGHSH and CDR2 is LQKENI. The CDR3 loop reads CASSPIEGHAYNEQFF.

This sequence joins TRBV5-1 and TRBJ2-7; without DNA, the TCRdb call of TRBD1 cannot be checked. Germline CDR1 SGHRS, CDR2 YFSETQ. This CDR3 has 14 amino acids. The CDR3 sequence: CASSYGTGSYEQYF.

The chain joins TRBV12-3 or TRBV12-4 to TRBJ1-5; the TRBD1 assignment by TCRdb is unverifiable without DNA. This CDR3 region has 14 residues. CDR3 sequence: CASSETGRDQPQHF.

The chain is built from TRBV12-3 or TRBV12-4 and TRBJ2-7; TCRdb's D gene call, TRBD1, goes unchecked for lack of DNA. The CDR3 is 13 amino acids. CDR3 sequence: CASSPGQGWEQYF.

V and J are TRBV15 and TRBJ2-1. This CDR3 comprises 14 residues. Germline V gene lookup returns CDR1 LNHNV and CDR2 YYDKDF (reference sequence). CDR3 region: CATSKRFGQPEQFF.

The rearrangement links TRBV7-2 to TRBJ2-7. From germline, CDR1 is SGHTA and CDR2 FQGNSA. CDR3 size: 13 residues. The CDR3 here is CASSPIHTYEQYF.

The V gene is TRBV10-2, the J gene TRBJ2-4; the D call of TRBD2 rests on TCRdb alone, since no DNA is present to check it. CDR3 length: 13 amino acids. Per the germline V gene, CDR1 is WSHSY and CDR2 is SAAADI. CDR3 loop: CASSEGGTNIQYF.

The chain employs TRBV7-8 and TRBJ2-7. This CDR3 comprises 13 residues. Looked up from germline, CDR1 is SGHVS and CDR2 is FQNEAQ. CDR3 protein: CASSSKGPYEQYF.

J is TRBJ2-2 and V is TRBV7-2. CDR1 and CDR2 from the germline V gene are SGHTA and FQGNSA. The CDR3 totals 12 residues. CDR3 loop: CASSLATGELFF.

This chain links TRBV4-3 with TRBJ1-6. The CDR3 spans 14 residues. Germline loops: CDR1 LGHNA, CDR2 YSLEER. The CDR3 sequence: CASSPGGGPSPLHF.

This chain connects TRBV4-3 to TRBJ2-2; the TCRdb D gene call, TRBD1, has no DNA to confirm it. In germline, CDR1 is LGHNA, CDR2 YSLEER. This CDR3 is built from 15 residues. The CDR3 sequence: CASSPGTGYTGELFF.